A single T cell receptor (beta chain) is shown here with its context. In the authors' methods: Reference gene primers were amplified, and this amplification served to estimate nucleated cell counts. TCRdb's table, derived via immunoSEQ multiplex PCR, lists solely in-frame clones and lacks some. D and trimming come from the DNA, and the V and J calls and clone size come from that table. The sample records approximately 500,000 clones, roughly nine tenths being singletons. These data come from a study of blood T cell repertoires in COVID-19. Study-level information: Samples representing acute and convalescent COVID-19 were sourced from the United States, Italy and Spain. T cells, B-cell-depleted T cells, or PBMCs supplied cDNA or gDNA.

This CDR3 is built from 13 residues. Germline CDR1 reads SGHVS; CDR2 reads FNYEAQ. V lost 1 base, J lost 1 base, and 4 bases lay in between. This sequence joins TRBV7-6 and TRBJ1-1; D is ambiguous. The sequence came from a man aged 18 to 30 with COVID-19, enrolled during active disease. The sample taken for sequencing was peripheral blood. CDR3 residues: CASSLGRNTEAFF. CDR3 coding DNA: TGTGCCAGCAGCTTAGGTAGGAACACTGAAGCTTTCTTT.